The 30 T cell receptor beta chains reported below all come from one sample, sequenced in a study of T cell responses to AZD1222 COVID-19 vaccine. The protocol was immunoSEQ multiplex PCR, while the TCRdb copy is restricted to in-frame clones and leaves out a portion. The sample holds 150,000 to 200,000 clones, around 93% seen once. The sequencing here drew on peripheral blood, taken on day 0 of AZD1222 vaccination. The receptors stem from an adult in good health.

The chain is built from TRBV7-8 and TRBJ1-2, with D tentatively TRBD1 (5 bases). Looked up from germline, CDR1 is SGHVS and CDR2 is FQNEAQ. The CDR3 has 14 residues. V lost 2 bases and J lost 8, with 15 bases in between. The CDR3 region is CASSLRAQEGGYTF. The CDR3 DNA follows: TGTGCCAGCAGCTTAAGGGCCCAGGAGGGGGGCTACACCTTC.

This rearrangement joins TRBV5-1 to TRBJ2-1; 7 bases are a match to TRBD1. Losses at the gene ends were 6 bases for V and 13 bases for J; bases not matched to a gene: 10. This CDR3 is 12 amino acids long. CDR1 is SGHRS, CDR2 YFSETQ, per germline. DNA of the CDR3: TGCGCCAGCATGAGTGCTACAGGGGATCAGTTCTTC. It codes for CASMSATGDQFF. The variable domain in full, with the rest retrieved from reference TRBV5-1 and TRBJ2-1, is KAGVTQTPRYLIKTRGQQVTLSCSPISGHRSVSWYQQTPGQGLQFLFEYFSETQRNKGNFPGRFSGRQFSNSRSEMNVSTLELGDSALYLCASMSATGDQFFGPGTRLTVL.

This clone showed up just a few times. The rearrangement links TRBV5-4 to TRBJ2-2; D is uncertain. Germline V CDR1 and CDR2: SGHNT, YYREEE (reference sequence). V was pared by 3 bases and J by 3 bases, with 12 bases between. CDR3 length equals 15 residues. CDR3 DNA sequence: TGTGCCAGCAGCTCATCGTTGGGTTACACCGGGGAGCTGTTTTTT. It specifies CASSSSLGYTGELFF.

The rearrangement joins TRBV6-5 to TRBJ1-1; D gene ambiguous. The germline V gene has CDR1 MNHEY and CDR2 SVGAGI. The V and J ends lost 2 bases and 4 bases respectively, with 5 bases between them. The CDR3 runs to 12 residues. This chain's CDR3 is CASSYRSTEAFF. CDR3 DNA: TGTGCCAGCAGTTACAGGAGCACTGAAGCTTTCTTT.

The V gene is TRBV7-2, the J gene TRBJ1-2; maybe TRBD1 (5 bases). The CDR3 runs to 15 residues. Per germline, CDR1 SGHTA and CDR2 FQGNSA. V shed 0 bases and J shed 3 bases, with 11 bases lying between them. DNA of the CDR3: TGTGCCAGCAGCTTAGCGGGACGATTGGACTATGGCTACACCTTC. This codes for CASSLAGRLDYGYTF.

V is TRBV18 and J is TRBJ2-2; 8 positions match TRBD2. The CDR3 covers 14 residues. CDR1 and CDR2 (germline): KGHSH, LQKENI. Trimming cost V 6 bases and J 3 bases; bases outside gene matches: 3. The chain's CDR3 is CASSSGTDTGELFF. The CDR3 region has the DNA TGTGCCAGCTCTAGCGGGACCGACACCGGGGAGCTGTTTTTT.

The gene calls are TRBV4-1 and TRBJ1-1, with a weak D call TRBD1 (6 bases). V lost 3 bases and J 0 bases, leaving 8 bases between the germline ends. The CDR3 has 14 amino acids. Germline CDR1 MGHRA, CDR2 YSYEKL. The CDR3 protein is CASSQDRLNTEAFF. The CDR3 bases are TGCGCCAGCAGCCAGGACAGATTGAACACTGAAGCTTTCTTT.

This clone was observed a single time. This chain joins TRBV21-1 and TRBJ1-5. TRBV21-1 is classified as a pseudogene. The CDR3 has 18 amino acids. CDR3 loop: CASSKLRAPAESNQPQHF. As DNA, the CDR3 is TGTGCCAGCAGCAAACTTAGGGCACCGGCGGAAAGCAATCAGCCCCAGCATTTT.

This clone was seen more than once but under ten times. This chain uses TRBV2 with TRBJ1-5; D not resolved. Germline V CDR1 and CDR2: SNHLY, FYNNEI. The CDR3 spans 13 residues. Trimming cost V 1 base and J 6 bases, with 7 bases left between them. Here the CDR3 DNA reads TGTGCCAGCAGTGAAGAGGCGAGTCAGCCCCAGCATTTT. Amino acids: CASSEEASQPQHF.

J is TRBJ2-2 and V is TRBV7-6; 7 bases align to TRBD1. The trim removed 5 bases at V and 0 bases at J, leaving 6 bases unmatched. Germline V gene data show CDR1 as SGHVS and CDR2 as FNYEAQ. The CDR3 has 16 residues. CDR3 in amino acids: CASSLMTGTNTGELFF. CDR3 nucleotides: TGTGCCAGCAGCCTGATGACAGGGACGAACACCGGGGAGCTGTTTTTT.

The chain uses TRBV28 and TRBJ1-6; weak D call: TRBD1 (6 bases). The germline gives CDR1 MDHEN, CDR2 SYDVKM. V dropped 5 bases and J dropped 10 bases, with 18 bases sitting between them. The CDR3 extends over 15 amino acids. CDR3: CASSGKQGDRSPLHF. The CDR3 nucleotides read TGTGCCAGCAGTGGGAAACAGGGCGATAGGTCACCCCTCCACTTT. Full variable domain (outside the CDR3, taken from reference TRBV28 and TRBJ1-6): DVKVTQSSRYLVKRTGEKVFLECVQDMDHENMFWYRQDPGLGLRLIYFSYDVKMKEKGDIPEGYSVSREKKERFSLILESASTNQTSMYLCASSGKQGDRSPLHFGNGTRLTVT.

This clone was observed a few times. The chain uses TRBV10-1 and TRBJ2-2; D may correspond to TRBD1 or TRBD2 (6 bases each). V shed 6 bases and J shed 4 bases, with 12 bases lying between them. The CDR3 loop spans 14 amino acids. Germline lookup yields CDR1 WNHNN and CDR2 SYGVQD (reference sequence). The CDR3 region has the DNA TGCGCCAGCAGCGAGGGGGGTACCACCGGGGAGCTGTTTTTT. It is translated as CASSEGGTTGELFF.

This chain links TRBV2 with TRBJ2-2; D is uncertain. Germline CDR1 and CDR2: SNHLY and FYNNEI. Trimming removed 6 bases from V and 7 bases from J, with 6 bases in between. The CDR3 extends over 11 amino acids. CDR3 DNA: TGTGCCAGCAGCGGCCACGGGGAGCTGTTTTTT. It translates to CASSGHGELFF.

The J gene is TRBJ2-1, the V gene TRBV7-9; 8 nucleotides agree with TRBD2. With 1 base clipped from V and 9 bases from J, the junction kept 8 bases outside the gene matches. The CDR3 is 15 residues long. CDR1 SEHNR and CDR2 FQNEAQ come from the germline V gene (reference sequence). Written as DNA, the CDR3 is TGTGCCAGCAGCTTAGACCCCGGGAGGGTTGGTGAGCAGTTCTTC. Protein: CASSLDPGRVGEQFF.

The chain joins TRBV4-1 to TRBJ1-1; no definite D call. The germline V gene has CDR1 MGHRA and CDR2 YSYEKL. The CDR3 runs 14 residues. V was clipped by 2 bases and J by 3 bases, with 10 bases between them. CDR3 region: CASSQTGLDTEAFF. DNA for the CDR3: TGCGCCAGCAGCCAAACGGGGTTGGACACTGAAGCTTTCTTT.

The V and J genes are TRBV10-3 and TRBJ1-2; 9 positions agree with TRBD1. CDR1 and CDR2 (germline): ENHRY, SYGVKD. There are 14 residues in the CDR3. J gave up 0 bases and V 4 bases, and 0 bases lay outside the gene matches. The CDR3 bases are TGTGCCATCAGTGGGGACAGGGCTAACTATGGCTACACCTTC. It encodes CAISGDRANYGYTF.

The genes are TRBV28 and TRBJ1-2; D might be TRBD1 (5 bases). The CDR3 spans 13 residues. The germline V gene has CDR1 MDHEN and CDR2 SYDVKM. Trimming removed 3 bases at V and 7 bases at J, with 12 bases between. This CDR3 is CASSLGGFGGYTF. The CDR3 nucleotides are TGTGCCAGCAGTTTGGGGGGGTTCGGTGGCTACACCTTC.

The chain couples TRBV10-3 to TRBJ1-3; TRBD1 might be the D (5 bases). From germline, CDR1 is ENHRY and CDR2 SYGVKD. This CDR3 has 14 residues. V gave up 8 bases and J gave up 4 bases, with 15 bases separating them. CDR3 amino acids: CAIRDHGAGNTIYF. CDR3 DNA sequence: TGTGCCATCCGAGACCACGGGGCAGGAAACACCATATATTTT.

The chain recombines TRBV2 with TRBJ1-1, with D uncertain. Between the trimmed V and J ends, which lost 6 bases and 1 base, there was a span of 9 bases. Germline V CDR1 and CDR2: SNHLY, FYNNEI. This CDR3 spans 13 amino acids. CDR3: CASSDRRNTEAFF. The CDR3 region has the DNA TGTGCCAGCAGCGACCGTAGGAACACTGAAGCTTTCTTT.

The chain carries TRBV30 and TRBJ1-1; D might be TRBD1 (6 bases). The CDR3 runs to 12 residues. The germline V gene has CDR1 GTSNPN and CDR2 SVGIG (reference sequence). Between the trimmed V and J ends, which lost 1 base and 7 bases, there was a span of 10 bases. The CDR3 region is CAWSEQGYEAFF. The CDR3 nucleotides are TGTGCCTGGAGTGAACAGGGCTATGAAGCTTTCTTT.

This clone was seen just once. The chain is built from TRBV14 and TRBJ2-7; D perhaps matches TRBD1 (5 bases). Looked up from germline, CDR1 is SGHDN and CDR2 is FVKESK. CDR3 size: 12 residues. Trimming cost V 4 bases and J 9 bases, with 13 bases left between them. CDR3 coding DNA: TGTGCCAGCAGCCTCGACAGAAGGAGGCAGTACTTC. Translation gives CASSLDRRRQYF.

The V and J genes are TRBV29-1 and TRBJ2-1, with a weak D call TRBD1 (6 bases). This CDR3 contains 14 residues. Trimming pared 5 bases from V and 2 bases from J, leaving 13 bases between. The V gene's germline CDR1 is SQVTM and CDR2 ANQGSEA. DNA of the CDR3: TGCAGCGTTACTGACAGGACCGCCTACAATGAGCAGTTCTTC. Translating it yields CSVTDRTAYNEQFF.

The V and J genes are TRBV24-1 and TRBJ2-5, with TRBD2 identical over 9 bases. The CDR3 length is 17 residues. Per the germline V gene, CDR1 is KGHDR and CDR2 is SFDVKD. J gave up 5 bases and V 3 bases, and 12 bases lay outside the gene matches. CDR3 nucleotides: TGTGCCACCAGTGATCTCGGGACTAGCTTTGACCCTGAGACCCAGTACTTC. Amino acids: CATSDLGTSFDPETQYF.

This sequence joins TRBV5-1 and TRBJ1-2; D may be TRBD1 (5 bases). Trimming took 3 bases from V and 4 from J, leaving 10 bases between them. Germline CDR1 and CDR2: SGHRS and YFSETQ. The CDR3 consists of 13 residues. CDR3 coding DNA: TGCGCCAGCAGCTCCGAAGGGACCTATGGCTACACCTTC. This codes for CASSSEGTYGYTF.

V is TRBV4-2 and J is TRBJ1-1; D perhaps matches TRBD1 (5 bases). The CDR3 loop spans 15 amino acids. The V end lost 1 base, the J end lost 2 bases, and 11 bases lay between the germline ends. CDR1 LGHNA and CDR2 YNFKEQ come from the germline V gene. CDR3: CASSQVEGVNTEAFF. The DNA of the CDR3 is TGTGCCAGCAGCCAAGTTGAAGGGGTCAACACTGAAGCTTTCTTT.

V is TRBV7-2 and J is TRBJ2-7; D may correspond to TRBD1 or TRBD2 (5 bases each). Between the trimmed V and J ends, which lost 3 bases and 6 bases, there was a span of 15 bases. This CDR3 region has 14 residues. Germline CDR1 reads SGHTA; CDR2 reads FQGNSA. The chain's CDR3 is CASSFYGGGGEQYF. The CDR3 bases are TGTGCCAGCAGCTTTTATGGAGGTGGGGGCGAGCAGTACTTC.

J is TRBJ1-6 and V is TRBV7-9, with TRBD1 identical over 9 bases. With 6 bases clipped from V and 10 bases from J, the junction kept 10 bases outside the gene matches. The CDR3 has 15 residues. Germline V lookup: CDR1 SEHNR, CDR2 FQNEAQ (reference sequence). The CDR3 region is CASSPRGTGPSPLHF. The CDR3 DNA follows: TGTGCCAGCAGTCCGCGGGGGACAGGGCCCTCACCCCTCCACTTT. Based on the CDR3 plus reference TRBV7-9 and TRBJ1-6, the full variable domain is DTGVSQNPRHKITKRGQNVTFRCDPISEHNRLYWYRQTLGQGPEFLTYFQNEAQLEKSRLLSDRFSAERPKGSFSTLEIQRTEQGDSAMYLCASSPRGTGPSPLHFGNGTRLTVT.

The chain employs TRBV11-2 and TRBJ2-5, with TRBD2 identical over 8 bases. V gave up 4 bases and J gave up 1 base; unmatched junction bases: 8. Germline values: CDR1 SGHAT, CDR2 FQNNGV. The CDR3 extends over 16 amino acids. The CDR3: CASSSGTRTPQETQYF. The CDR3 nucleotides are TGTGCCAGCAGCTCCGGGACTAGGACTCCCCAAGAGACCCAGTACTTC.

The chain combines TRBV28 with TRBJ1-2; D remains unclear. The CDR3 runs 13 residues. Trimming removed 4 bases at V and 2 bases at J, with 8 bases between. From germline, CDR1 is MDHEN and CDR2 SYDVKM. The CDR3 nucleotides read TGTGCCAGCAGTTCCTCCTTAAACTATGGCTACACCTTC. This sequence encodes CASSSSLNYGYTF.

This clone was recorded once. The chain carries TRBV6-2 or TRBV6-3 and TRBJ1-1, with TRBD1 matching 8 bases. The V gene end was trimmed by 6 bases and the J gene end by 1 base; junction bases not matched to a gene: 10. The CDR3 totals 16 residues. CDR1 and CDR2 (germline): MNHEY, SVGEGT. The CDR3: CASSRAPDRGNTEAFF. Here the CDR3 DNA reads TGTGCCAGCAGCCGAGCCCCCGACAGGGGGAACACTGAAGCTTTCTTT.